This is a list of T cell receptor beta chains from one sample in a study of blood T cell repertoires in COVID-19. Generated by immunoSEQ multiplex PCR, the TCRdb table keeps only in-frame clones and is missing some. The table has roughly 450,000 clones, roughly 91% seen once. The sequencing sample was made of PBMCs or T cells enriched from blood (not recorded which). The receptors here all came from a man aged 18 to 30 who had recovered from COVID-19. Both conserved end residues are part of each CDR3. The D gene is left open where the match is weak. Clone sizes are given selectively: once, few, many, or a class where the clone is expanded.

>TRBD2|once|TRBV2|TRBJ2-1
TGTGCCAGCAGTGGGGGACTACTGAGCTCCTACAATGAGCAGTTCTTC
CASSGGLLSSYNEQFF
>TRBD2|once|TRBV5-1|TRBJ2-7
TGCGCCAGCAGCTGGACTAGCGGGCCCTCCTACGAGCAGTACTTC
CASSWTSGPSYEQYF
>TRBD2|.|TRBV5-4|TRBJ2-7
TGTGCCAGCAGCCAAGGGACTAGCGGGAGTCGCGAGCAGTACTTC
CASSQGTSGSREQYF
>TRBD1|.|TRBV19|TRBJ1-4
TGTGCCAGTAGACGACAGGGGTCGAATGAAAAACTGTTTTTT
CASRRQGSNEKLFF
>TRBD1|.|TRBV14|TRBJ1-3
TGTGCCAGCAGCCAAGACTCCCCAGGGGGCTACTTCTCTGGAAACACCATATATTTT
CASSQDSPGGYFSGNTIYF
>TRBD1|.|TRBV3-1/TRBV3-2|TRBJ2-1
TGTGCCAGCAGCCAGTTTGGGACAGGGGACAATGAGCAGTTCTTC
CASSQFGTGDNEQFF
>.|.|TRBV30|TRBJ1-1
TGTGCCTGGACCACCTTTAGGGGCAGGGGATTTTATGGTCGGACTGAAGCTTTCTTT
CAWTTFRGRGFYGRTEAFF
>.|.|TRBV21-1|TRBJ1-4
TGTGCCAGCAGCAAAGGAAAGAGTTTATTTTTT
CASSKGKSLFF
>.|.|TRBV5-1|TRBJ1-6
TGCGCCAGCAGCTTGGGGACAGTTGATCGCAATTCACCCCTCCACTTT
CASSLGTVDRNSPLHF
>TRBD2|.|TRBV7-7|TRBJ2-7
TGTGCCAGCAGCTTAGTGCCCGGGAGGGATACCTACGAGCAGTACTTC
CASSLVPGRDTYEQYF
>.|.|TRBV7-9|TRBJ1-3
TGTGCCAGCGCTGGGGGGGACACCATATATTTT
CASAGGDTIYF
>TRBD2|.|TRBV30|TRBJ2-1
TGTGCCCACAGCCGCGGGAGCTCCTACAATGAGCAGTTCTTC
CAHSRGSSYNEQFF
>TRBD1|.|TRBV10-3|TRBJ1-2
TGTGCCATCAGTGGGGGACAGGACTATGGCTACACCTTC
CAISGGQDYGYTF
>.|.|TRBV18|TRBJ1-2
TGTGCCAGCTCACCACGGGACTTTGATGGCTACACCTTC
CASSPRDFDGYTF
>.|.|TRBV28|TRBJ1-2
TGTGCCAGCAGTTTAAGTCCCAGGGAATGGGGCTACACCTTC
CASSLSPREWGYTF
>TRBD2|.|TRBV9|TRBJ2-2
TGTGCCAGCAGCATCGGGACTAGCGGGAGTACCGGGGAGCTGTTTTTT
CASSIGTSGSTGELFF
>.|.|TRBV7-8|TRBJ2-2
TGTGCCAGCAGCTTACTCCGGGACAAAAACACCGGGGAGCTGTTTTTT
CASSLLRDKNTGELFF
>TRBD2|.|TRBV25-1|TRBJ2-1
TGTGCCAGCAGTGTTGGGGGAGGGCCCTACAATGAGCAGTTCTTC
CASSVGGGPYNEQFF
>.|.|TRBV7-9|TRBJ2-1
TGTGCCAGCAGCTTCGGCGGCTCCTACAATGAGCAGTTCTTC
CASSFGGSYNEQFF
>.|.|TRBV13|TRBJ1-1
TGTGCCAGCAGCCCAGGGTCTTTCAACACTGAAGCTTTCTTT
CASSPGSFNTEAFF
>.|.|TRBV28|TRBJ1-5
TGTGCCAGCAGTCCGGGGGGTGGTCAGAATCAGCCCCAGCATTTT
CASSPGGGQNQPQHF
>.|.|TRBV12-5|TRBJ2-2
TGTGCTAGTGGTTTGGTACTCCCACAGCCAGCGAACACCGGGGAGCTGTTTTTT
CASGLVLPQPANTGELFF
>.|.|TRBV15|TRBJ1-2
TGTGCCACCAGCAGAACAGGGAAAAATGGCTACACCTTC
CATSRTGKNGYTF
>TRBD1|.|TRBV6-5|TRBJ1-4
TGTGCCAGCAGTCGGACCACAGGGGTGGAAGAAAAACTGTTTTTT
CASSRTTGVEEKLFF
>.|.|TRBV28|TRBJ1-5
TGTGCCAGCAGTTTAGCAGACTATAGCAATCAGCCCCAGCATTTT
CASSLADYSNQPQHF
>TRBD1|.|TRBV7-9|TRBJ1-2
TGTGCCAGCAGCTTTGCAGGACAGGGCGCTCTCGGCTACACCTTC
CASSFAGQGALGYTF
>.|.|TRBV20-1|TRBJ1-1
TGCAGTGCTAGTGGTCCGGTGAACACTGAAGCTTTCTTT
CSASGPVNTEAFF
>.|few|TRBV19|TRBJ1-5
TGTGCCAGTAGTATATCTTCAGGGTCCAATCAGCCCCAGCATTTT
CASSISSGSNQPQHF
>.|.|TRBV5-1|TRBJ2-5
TGCGCCAGCAGCGGACAGCGAGAGACCCAGTACTTC
CASSGQRETQYF
>TRBD1|once|TRBV5-1|TRBJ1-5
TGCGCCAGCAGCTTGGGACAGGGAGGTAGTCAGCCCCAGCATTTT
CASSLGQGGSQPQHF
>TRBD2|.|TRBV6-4|TRBJ2-1
TGTGCCAGCAGTGTGGGACTAGCGGGAGTTAATGAGCAGTTCTTC
CASSVGLAGVNEQFF
>.|.|TRBV4-1|TRBJ2-4
TGCGCCAGCAGCCATTTGAATGGGGAGTATAGTTACATTCAGTACTTC
CASSHLNGEYSYIQYF
>.|.|TRBV7-9|TRBJ1-1
TGTGCCAGCAGCTTGGAGTGGGGGGCTGAAGCTTTCTTT
CASSLEWGAEAFF
>.|.|TRBV2|TRBJ1-4
TGTGCCAGCAGTGAGACTGGAACTAATGAAAAACTGTTTTTT
CASSETGTNEKLFF
>.|.|TRBV7-9|TRBJ2-3
TGTGCCAGCAGCTTAGGTGCCTTCGGGCGGAGGAGCACAGATACGCAGTATTTT
CASSLGAFGRRSTDTQYF
>.|.|TRBV6-5|TRBJ2-7
TGTGCCAGCGGTTCGGGTCTAGGCGTCGACGAGCAGTACTTC
CASGSGLGVDEQYF
>.|.|TRBV18|TRBJ2-5
TGTGCCAGCTCACCTCTTAGCGGAGTGGGGCAAGAGACCCAGTACTTC
CASSPLSGVGQETQYF
>.|.|TRBV12-3/TRBV12-4|TRBJ1-2
TGTGCCAGCAATATTAACCCAGGGTATGGCTACACCTTC
CASNINPGYGYTF
>TRBD1|.|TRBV29-1|TRBJ2-7
TGCAGCGTCCTGGGGACAGGGTCGACCTACGAGCAGTACTTC
CSVLGTGSTYEQYF
>TRBD1|.|TRBV7-9|TRBJ2-3
TGTGCCAGCAGCTTAAGTGGGACAGCTAGCACAGATACGCAGTATTTT
CASSLSGTASTDTQYF
>.|.|TRBV29-1|TRBJ2-7
TGCAGCGTTGGAACCCCACGATTGCGCGAGCAGTACTTC
CSVGTPRLREQYF
>.|.|TRBV7-2|TRBJ1-4
TGTGCCAGCAGCCCCCCAGGGCAATGGGAAAAACTGTTTTTT
CASSPPGQWEKLFF
>.|.|TRBV30|TRBJ1-3
TGTGCCTATCAGCACGGGAGCTCTGGAAACACCATATATTTT
CAYQHGSSGNTIYF
>TRBD1|.|TRBV6-1|TRBJ1-4
TGTGCCAGCAGTGAAGGGACAGGGCGATATGAAAAACTGTTTTTT
CASSEGTGRYEKLFF
>TRBD1|once|TRBV15|TRBJ2-3
TGTGCCACCAGCAGAGGCCGGGACAGGGAAAGAAGAACAGATACGCAGTATTTT
CATSRGRDRERRTDTQYF